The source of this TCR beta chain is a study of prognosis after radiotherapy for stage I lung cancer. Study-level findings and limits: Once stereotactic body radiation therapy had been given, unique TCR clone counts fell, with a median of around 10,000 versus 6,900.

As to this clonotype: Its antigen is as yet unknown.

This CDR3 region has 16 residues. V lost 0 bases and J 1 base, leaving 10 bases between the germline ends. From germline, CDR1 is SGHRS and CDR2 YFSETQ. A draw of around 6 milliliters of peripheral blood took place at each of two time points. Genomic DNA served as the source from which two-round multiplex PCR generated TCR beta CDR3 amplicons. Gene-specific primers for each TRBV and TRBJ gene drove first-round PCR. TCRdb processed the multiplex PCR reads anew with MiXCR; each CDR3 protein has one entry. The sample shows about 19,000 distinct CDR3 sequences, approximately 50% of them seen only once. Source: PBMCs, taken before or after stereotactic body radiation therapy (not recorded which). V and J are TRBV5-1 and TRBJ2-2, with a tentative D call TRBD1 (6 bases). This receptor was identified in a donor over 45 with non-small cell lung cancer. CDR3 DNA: TGCGCCAGCAGCTTGGTAACAGGGAAGAACACCGGGGAGCTGTTTTTT. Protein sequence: CASSLVTGKNTGELFF.